These 20 T cell receptor beta chains were all obtained from the same sample, sequenced in a study of early T cells in non-severe SARS-CoV-2 infection. In TCRdb, the 5' RACE reads were re-called with MiXCR into one record per CDR3 protein. The data show around 76,000 distinct CDR3 sequences, 11% seen once. The sequencing input was whole blood. Every receptor here comes from an adult who was a healthcare worker with PCR-confirmed SARS-CoV-2 infection or an uninfected control (not recorded which).

As for this clonotype: A clone one base away is much larger, so this may be a read error. V usage is TRBV19 and J usage is TRBJ1-2, with a tentative D call TRBD1 (6 bases). The CDR3 is 15 residues long. The V gene lost 7 bases and the J gene lost 6 bases, with 21 bases spanning the gap. Germline V gene sequence: CDR1 LNHDA, CDR2 SQIVND (reference sequence). CDR3 region: CASIPSAGDFNGYTF. DNA for the CDR3: TGTGCCAGTATCCCGTCGGCAGGGGATTTCAATGGCTACACCTTC.

This clonotype was seen a few times. This sequence joins TRBV11-2 and TRBJ2-5; D is possibly TRBD2 (6 bases). The V and J ends lost 5 bases and 7 bases respectively, with 14 bases between them. This CDR3 is built from 13 residues. The germline gives CDR1 SGHAT, CDR2 FQNNGV. In DNA, the CDR3 is TGTGCCAGCAGCCAAGAAAGGGGAGGGACCCAGTACTTC. This gives the protein CASSQERGGTQYF.

The genes are TRBV6-6 and TRBJ2-5; D is possibly TRBD2 (7 bases). The length of the CDR3 is 14 residues. Per germline, CDR1 MNHNY and CDR2 SVGAGI (reference sequence). Trimming removed 10 bases at V and 4 bases at J, with 19 bases between. The CDR3 loop reads CATREGGSRETQYF. CDR3 nucleotide sequence: TGTGCCACCAGGGAGGGGGGTTCTCGAGAGACCCAGTACTTC.

The chain links TRBV6-1 to TRBJ1-4, with TRBD1 matching 8 bases. Germline V gene sequence: CDR1 MNHNS, CDR2 SASEGT. The J segment lost 2 bases and the V segment lost 1 base, leaving 3 bases of the junction unmatched. The CDR3 covers 16 residues. CDR3: CASSEDRGRTNEKLFF. CDR3 in DNA: TGTGCCAGCAGTGAAGACAGGGGGAGGACTAATGAAAAACTGTTTTTT.

This clonotype was seen ten or more times. The rearrangement links TRBV20-1 to TRBJ1-5; 8 bases align to TRBD1. Germline V gene sequence: CDR1 DFQATT, CDR2 SNEGSKA (reference sequence). The CDR3 has 15 amino acids. With 2 bases clipped from V and 7 bases from J, the junction kept 10 bases outside the gene matches. The CDR3 is CSARNPGQEGQPQHF. The CDR3 DNA is TGCAGTGCTAGAAATCCGGGACAGGAGGGACAGCCCCAGCATTTT.

This chain links TRBV7-3 with TRBJ1-1; 9 bases align to TRBD1. This CDR3 is built from 15 residues. The ends lost 5 bases at V and 4 bases at J; junction bases unmatched: 8. Looked up from germline, CDR1 is SGHTA and CDR2 is FQGTGA. The CDR3 is CASSDGQGMGTEAFF. CDR3 DNA sequence: TGTGCCAGCAGCGATGGACAGGGGATGGGCACTGAAGCTTTCTTT.

This clonotype showed up just a few times. The chain links TRBV5-4 to TRBJ1-2, with a tentative D call TRBD1 (5 bases). Per germline, CDR1 SGHNT and CDR2 YYREEE (reference sequence). V was pared by 0 bases and J by 0 bases, with 9 bases between. The CDR3 consists of 15 residues. The CDR3 reads CASSLGDSPNYGYTF. The CDR3 DNA sequence: TGTGCCAGCAGCTTGGGAGACAGTCCTAACTATGGCTACACCTTC.

This chain connects TRBV29-1 to TRBJ1-1, with D possibly matching TRBD1 (6 bases). Trimming cost V 3 bases and J 0 bases, with 8 bases left between them. Germline CDR1 and CDR2: SQVTM and ANQGSEA. The CDR3 loop spans 13 amino acids. Written as DNA, the CDR3 is TGCAGCGTTGATACAGGGTTGAACACTGAAGCTTTCTTT. This encodes CSVDTGLNTEAFF.

As for this clonotype: A much larger clone differs from this one at a single base, so this may be a read error. The V and J genes are TRBV4-1 and TRBJ2-1; 10 bases align to TRBD2. The CDR3 consists of 16 residues. CDR1 is MGHRA, CDR2 YSYEKL, per germline. J lost 8 bases, V lost 0 bases, and 7 bases had no gene match. CDR3 in DNA: TGCGCCAGCAGCCAAGATATACTAGCGGGGTACTATGAGCAGTTCTTC. Its protein product is CASSQDILAGYYEQFF.

The chain employs TRBV6-1 and TRBJ1-1, with a weak D call TRBD1 (6 bases). Germline-derived CDR1 and CDR2 are MNHNS and SASEGT. The CDR3 sequence is 14 residues long. Trimming removed 3 bases from V and 3 bases from J, with 11 bases in between. The DNA of the CDR3 is TGTGCCAGCAGTGATACAGGGTATCACACTGAAGCTTTCTTT. It translates to CASSDTGYHTEAFF.

The rearrangement joins TRBV6-1 to TRBJ1-3; D is ambiguous. The CDR3 is 15 residues long. The V end was cut by 2 bases, the J end by 0 bases, with 8 bases between. Germline V gives CDR1 MNHNS, CDR2 SASEGT. This CDR3 is CASSESQASGNTIYF. In DNA form, the CDR3 reads TGTGCCAGCAGTGAATCCCAAGCCTCTGGAAACACCATATATTTT.

This clonotype was seen a few times. The V call is TRBV20-1, the J call TRBJ1-2; D unclear. Looked up from germline, CDR1 is DFQATT and CDR2 is SNEGSKA (reference sequence). The V gene lost 0 bases and the J gene lost 4 bases, with 9 bases spanning the gap. This CDR3 comprises 13 residues. Written as DNA, the CDR3 is TGCAGTGCTAGAGATAGGGCCTCCTATGGCTACACCTTC. Its protein product is CSARDRASYGYTF.

As regards this clonotype: Just one base apart from a much larger clone, this may be a read error. The rearrangement uses TRBV24-1 and TRBJ2-1, with 11 bases aligning to TRBD1. Germline values: CDR1 KGHDR, CDR2 SFDVKD. This CDR3 is 15 amino acids long. V shed 5 bases, J shed 7 bases, and the junction held 6 bases outside the gene matches. The CDR3 sequence: CATSGSGQGGNEQFF. The DNA of the CDR3 is TGTGCCACCAGTGGATCGGGACAGGGGGGGAATGAGCAGTTCTTC.

V is TRBV12-3 or TRBV12-4 and J is TRBJ2-7, with D possibly TRBD1 on 5 matching bases. The CDR3 length is 14 residues. V lost 1 base and J 5 bases, leaving 12 bases between the germline ends. The CDR3 sequence: CASSLGSRAHEQYF. CDR3 in DNA: TGTGCCAGCAGTTTAGGGTCCAGGGCCCACGAGCAGTACTTC.

The CDR3 loop is CASSLRSNEQFF. The CDR3 DNA follows: TGTGCCAGCAGCTTAAGGAGTAATGAGCAGTTCTTC. This chain uses TRBV7-3 with TRBJ2-1; D call uncertain. The V and J ends lost 1 base and 7 bases respectively, with 5 bases between them. The CDR3 totals 12 residues. Germline loops: CDR1 SGHTA, CDR2 FQGTGA. The full variable domain, completed using reference TRBV7-3 and TRBJ2-1, is GAGVSQTPSNKVTEKGKYVELRCDPISGHTALYWYRQSLGQGPEFLIYFQGTGAADDSGLPNDRFFAVRPEGSVSTLKIQRTERGDSAVYLCASSLRSNEQFFGPGTRLTVL.

This clonotype occurred a few times. This chain connects TRBV10-2 to TRBJ2-5; D uncertain. Germline V gives CDR1 WSHSY, CDR2 SAAADI. The CDR3 spans 14 residues. The V gene lost 2 bases and the J gene lost 3 bases, with 10 bases spanning the gap. The CDR3 bases are TGCGCCAGCAGTGAGCCGGACCCCGAAGAGACCCAGTACTTC. Translated: CASSEPDPEETQYF.

Only a few counts were recorded for this clonotype. The chain combines TRBV4-3 with TRBJ1-5, with D possibly matching TRBD1 (6 bases). The CDR3 length is 18 residues. Germline V CDR1 and CDR2: LGHNA, YSLEER. Trimming left V 0 bases short and J 0 bases short, with 15 bases between. The CDR3, as DNA: TGCGCCAGCAGCCAAGATGCGGGGGGGCGGTATAGCAATCAGCCCCAGCATTTT. Encoded protein: CASSQDAGGRYSNQPQHF.

This clonotype appeared a few times. V is TRBV7-9 and J is TRBJ2-1, with 10 bases matching TRBD2. The CDR3 is 19 residues long. Per germline, CDR1 SEHNR and CDR2 FQNEAQ (reference sequence). V shed 4 bases and J 0 bases; nucleotides not matched to a gene: 12. The CDR3 DNA reads TGTGCCAGCAGCTCCACCCAGGGACTAGCGTCGAGCTCCTACAATGAGCAGTTCTTC. Amino acid sequence: CASSSTQGLASSSYNEQFF.

This chain joins TRBV18 and TRBJ1-3, with D maybe TRBD1 (6 bases). This CDR3 is built from 17 residues. V lost 1 base to trimming and J lost 2 bases, with 15 bases between them. CDR1 and CDR2 from the germline V gene are KGHSH and LQKENI. Here the CDR3 DNA reads TGTGCCAGCTCACCACTACCGGTCGGACAGACTGGAAACACCATATATTTT. Its protein product is CASSPLPVGQTGNTIYF.

V is TRBV29-1 and J is TRBJ1-4, with TRBD1 identical over 8 bases. CDR3 size: 15 residues. The V segment lost 4 bases and the J segment 4 bases; nucleotides outside the gene matches: 8. Germline CDR1 SQVTM, CDR2 ANQGSEA. The CDR3 sequence is CSVGLMTGVNEKLFF. CDR3 DNA sequence: TGCAGCGTTGGATTAATGACAGGGGTTAATGAAAAACTGTTTTTT.